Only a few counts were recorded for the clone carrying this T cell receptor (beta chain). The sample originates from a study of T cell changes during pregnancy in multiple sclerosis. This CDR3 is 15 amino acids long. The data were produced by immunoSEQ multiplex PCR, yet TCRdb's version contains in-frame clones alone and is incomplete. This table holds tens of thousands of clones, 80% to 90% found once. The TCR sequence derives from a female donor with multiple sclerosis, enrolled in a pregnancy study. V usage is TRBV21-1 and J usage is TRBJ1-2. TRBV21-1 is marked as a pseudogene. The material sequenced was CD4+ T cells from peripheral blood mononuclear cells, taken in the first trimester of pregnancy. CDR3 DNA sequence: TGTGCCAGCAGCATGCCCACTGCTTTCGGGGGTGGCTACACCTTC. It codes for CASSMPTAFGGGYTF.